This TCR beta chain was sequenced for a study of cytomegalovirus exposure and HLA in healthy donors. The PCR had 60 Vbeta and 13 Jbeta primers. Assay used: immunoSEQ multiplex PCR; TCRdb lists only in-frame clones, some missing. The top ten clones hold 14% of a sample with 90,000 to 120,000 clones, 74% of them seen once. The CDR3 length is 15 residues. V dropped 2 bases and J dropped 5; count of bases not matched to a gene: 8. Germline values: CDR1 MNHEY, CDR2 SMNVEV (reference sequence). The receptor comes from a woman in her thirties or forties in good health and CMV-seropositive. The sequencing input was PBMCs. The V and J genes are TRBV27 and TRBJ1-1, with 7 bases matching TRBD1. DNA for the CDR3: TGTGCCAGCAGTTTAAGTTATACAGGGGATACTGAAGCTTTCTTT. It codes for CASSLSYTGDTEAFF.